Each of the 29 T cell receptor beta chains below was sequenced from the same sample in a study of shared clonotypes between healthy human individuals. Measured with immunoSEQ multiplex PCR; TCRdb has only the in-frame clones, and not every one. Among roughly 2.6 million clones listed, approximately 90% were seen once. Material: naive CD4+ T cells sorted from blood. Described subset: CD45RA+ positively selected. These receptor sequences come from a young man in good health.

A few counts support this clone. V gene TRBV29-1 combines with J gene TRBJ1-1, with TRBD1 identical over 8 bases. The trim removed 6 bases at V and 6 bases at J, leaving 9 bases unmatched. Germline loops: CDR1 SQVTM, CDR2 ANQGSEA. The CDR3 is made up of 13 amino acids. CDR3 sequence: CSVRTGLEAEAFF. The DNA of the CDR3 is TGCAGCGTCAGGACAGGGCTTGAGGCTGAAGCTTTCTTT.

Worth noting for this clone: Other DNA sequences in this specimen translate into the identical CDR3. The chain couples TRBV5-1 to TRBJ2-3; 8 bases fit TRBD1. Germline CDR1 is SGHRS and CDR2 is YFSETQ. The CDR3 extends over 14 amino acids. The V gene end was trimmed by 3 bases and the J gene end by 5 bases; junction bases not matched to a gene: 5. This CDR3 is CASSSGQGGDTQYF. In DNA, the CDR3 is TGCGCCAGCAGCTCCGGACAGGGTGGAGATACGCAGTATTTT.

This chain links TRBV9 with TRBJ2-2; TRBD1 agrees at 9 bases. J gave up 5 bases and V 3 bases, and 5 bases lay outside the gene matches. This CDR3 region has 15 residues. Germline-derived CDR1 and CDR2 are SGDLS and YYNGEE. DNA of the CDR3: TGTGCCAGCAGCGGGACAGGGGCCTTGACCGGGGAGCTGTTTTTT. Amino acid sequence: CASSGTGALTGELFF. The full variable domain, with the rest looked up from reference TRBV9 and TRBJ2-2, is DSGVTQTPKHLITATGQRVTLRCSPRSGDLSVYWYQQSLDQGLQFLIQYYNGEERAKGNILERFSAQQFPDLHSELNLSSLELGDSALYFCASSGTGALTGELFFGEGSRLTVL.

This clone was observed a few times. The same CDR3 can be traced to other DNA sequences in this sample. The chain is built from TRBV30 and TRBJ1-1; D is undetermined. The CDR3 spans 13 residues. V lost 3 bases to trimming and J lost 1 base, with 9 bases between them. CDR1 and CDR2 from the germline V gene are GTSNPN and SVGIG (reference sequence). The CDR3 is CAWSRTENTEAFF. The CDR3 DNA follows: TGTGCCTGGAGCCGGACGGAGAACACTGAAGCTTTCTTT.

This sequence joins TRBV5-6 and TRBJ2-5, with 13 nucleotides matching TRBD2. The junction had 8 bases not matched to a gene; V was cut back by 7 bases and J by 5 bases. Germline V gives CDR1 SGHDT, CDR2 YYEEEE. This CDR3 comprises 15 residues. CDR3 coding DNA: TGTGCCAGCTATGGACTAGCGGGAGCTTCGGAGACCCAGTACTTC. Its translation: CASYGLAGASETQYF. Combining the CDR3 with reference TRBV5-6 and TRBJ2-5 gives the whole variable domain DAGVTQSPTHLIKTRGQQVTLRCSPKSGHDTVSWYQQALGQGPQFIFQYYEEEERQRGNFPDRFSGHQFPNYSSELNVNALLLGDSALYLCASYGLAGASETQYFGPGTRLLVL.

The chain combines TRBV6-6 with TRBJ1-5; 7 nucleotides match TRBD1. CDR1 is MNHNY and CDR2 is SVGAGI in the germline V gene (reference sequence). This CDR3 comprises 15 residues. Germline trimming cut 2 bases from V and 6 bases from J; bases unmatched to any gene: 7. The CDR3 nucleotides are TGTGCCAGCAGTTACAGGGGGCGTACCGGTCAGCCCCAGCATTTT. It encodes CASSYRGRTGQPQHF.

The gene calls are TRBV5-1 and TRBJ2-1; unclear D gene. Germline CDR1 reads SGHRS; CDR2 reads YFSETQ. This CDR3 spans 10 amino acids. The V gene lost 0 bases and the J gene lost 12 bases, with 4 bases spanning the gap. The CDR3 DNA is TGCGCCAGCAGCTTGGACGGGCAGTTCTTC. Its translation: CASSLDGQFF.

The chain joins TRBV14 to TRBJ2-3; unclear D gene. The ends were cut back, 1 base at V and 1 base at J, with 9 bases in the middle. Germline loops: CDR1 SGHDN, CDR2 FVKESK. The CDR3 is made up of 15 amino acids. The CDR3 sequence is CASSQGQLRTDTQYF. For the CDR3, the DNA is TGTGCCAGCAGCCAAGGTCAGCTTCGCACAGATACGCAGTATTTT. The entire variable domain, with the rest obtained from reference TRBV14 and TRBJ2-3, is as follows: EAGVTQFPSHSVIEKGQTVTLRCDPISGHDNLYWYRRVMGKEIKFLLHFVKESKQDESGMPNNRFLAERTGGTYSTLKVQPAELEDSGVYFCASSQGQLRTDTQYFGPGTRLTVL.

The rearrangement uses TRBV11-3 and TRBJ2-5; perhaps D is TRBD1 or TRBD2 (5 bases each). The CDR3 totals 13 residues. V gave up 5 bases and J gave up 3 bases, with 10 bases separating them. Germline CDR1 reads SGHNT; CDR2 reads YENEEA. CDR3 sequence (DNA): TGTGCCAGCAGCCCGGGGCAGGAAGAGACCCAGTACTTC. Its protein is CASSPGQEETQYF.

V is TRBV11-1 and J is TRBJ2-1; D is possibly TRBD1 (7 bases). The CDR3 loop spans 15 amino acids. Per the germline V gene, CDR1 is SGHAT and CDR2 is FQDESV (reference sequence). V lost 5 bases and J lost 7, with 18 bases in between. This CDR3 is CASSPSSGGTNEQFF. In DNA, the CDR3 is TGTGCCAGCAGCCCGTCTTCAGGGGGGACGAATGAGCAGTTCTTC.

The rearrangement links TRBV10-3 to TRBJ2-1; 12 positions agree with TRBD2. Germline V lookup: CDR1 ENHRY, CDR2 SYGVKD. V dropped 3 bases and J dropped 6; count of bases not matched to a gene: 3. CDR3 length: 15 residues. CDR3 residues: CAISEKTSGGNEQFF. The CDR3 bases are TGTGCCATCAGTGAAAAGACTAGCGGGGGCAATGAGCAGTTCTTC.

Notes on this clone: A read error may produce the germline difference seen at one junction end. V and J are TRBV2 and TRBJ2-2; 11 bases align to TRBD1. The CDR3 contains 13 residues. Germline V gives CDR1 SNHLY, CDR2 FYNNEI. The CDR3 DNA reads TGTGCCGGCAGGGACAGGGGGGTCGGGGAGCTGTTTTTT. The encoded protein is CAGRDRGVGELFF. The variable domain in full, completed from reference TRBV2 and TRBJ2-2, reads EPEVTQTPSHQVTQMGQEVILRCVPISNHLYFYWYRQILGQKVEFLVSFYNNEISEKSEIFDDQFSVERPDGSNFTLKIRSTKLEDSAMYFCAGRDRGVGELFFGEGSRLTVL.

This chain connects TRBV19 to TRBJ1-3; no firm D call. Germline CDR1 and CDR2: LNHDA and SQIVND (reference sequence). Trimming cost V 1 base and J 4 bases, with 17 bases left between them. The CDR3 contains 17 residues. This CDR3 is CASSIAISLLSGNTIYF. The DNA for the CDR3 is TGTGCCAGTAGTATAGCGATAAGTCTTTTGTCCGGAAACACCATATATTTT.

The genes are TRBV18 and TRBJ2-7; 12 nucleotides agree with TRBD2. Trimming at V came to 4 bases and at J to 4 bases, leaving 14 bases not matched to a gene. This CDR3 has 18 residues. Germline assignment: CDR1 KGHSH and CDR2 LQKENI. CDR3 region: CASSLPRGATSGGYEQYF. The CDR3 nucleotides read TGTGCCAGCTCACTCCCCCGGGGAGCGACTAGCGGGGGTTACGAGCAGTACTTC. The full variable domain, with the rest looked up from reference TRBV18 and TRBJ2-7, is NAGVMQNPRHLVRRRGQEARLRCSPMKGHSHVYWYRQLPEEGLKFMVYLQKENIIDESGMPKERFSAEFPKEGPSILRIQQVVRGDSAAYFCASSLPRGATSGGYEQYFGPGTRLTVT.

The V and J genes are TRBV5-6 and TRBJ1-5; TRBD1 matches at 10 bases. From germline, CDR1 is SGHDT and CDR2 YYEEEE. The CDR3 is 15 amino acids. V shed 4 bases and J 6 bases; nucleotides not matched to a gene: 7. The CDR3: CASSLGQGGGQPQHF. The DNA of the CDR3 is TGTGCCAGCAGCCTAGGACAGGGGGGAGGTCAGCCCCAGCATTTT.

About this clone: The same CDR3 also results from other DNA sequences found in this sample. The chain uses TRBV7-9 and TRBJ2-2; the match to TRBD1 covers 7 bases. Germline CDR1 and CDR2: SEHNR and FQNEAQ (reference sequence). The CDR3 contains 15 residues. After removal of 1 base from V and 5 bases from J, the junction contained 4 bases not matched to a gene. The CDR3 nucleotides read TGTGCCAGCAGCTTAGACAGGGGAAGGACCGGGGAGCTGTTTTTT. This sequence encodes CASSLDRGRTGELFF. Full variable domain (rest looked up from reference TRBV7-9 and TRBJ2-2): DTGVSQNPRHKITKRGQNVTFRCDPISEHNRLYWYRQTLGQGPEFLTYFQNEAQLEKSRLLSDRFSAERPKGSFSTLEIQRTEQGDSAMYLCASSLDRGRTGELFFGEGSRLTVL.

The gene calls are TRBV7-9 and TRBJ1-6, with D possibly being TRBD1 (5 bases). Trimming shortened V by 4 bases and J by 7 bases, and 17 bases separated the two germline ends. The germline gives CDR1 SEHNR, CDR2 FQNEAQ (reference sequence). The length of the CDR3 is 16 residues. CDR3 amino acids: CASSSGLGHGNSPLHF. The CDR3 DNA reads TGTGCCAGCAGCTCCGGCTTGGGGCACGGAAATTCACCCCTCCACTTT.

This chain uses TRBV5-4 with TRBJ2-3; 9 nucleotides line up with TRBD1. This CDR3 is 16 amino acids long. Per germline, CDR1 SGHNT and CDR2 YYREEE (reference sequence). V shed 4 bases and J 1 base; nucleotides not matched to a gene: 7. CDR3 sequence reads: CASSTRQGDRTDTQYF. In DNA form, the CDR3 reads TGTGCCAGCAGCACCCGACAGGGGGACCGCACAGATACGCAGTATTTT.

The CDR3: CASSKDRLGYEQYF. DNA of the CDR3: TGTGCCAGCAGCAAGGACCGGTTGGGCTACGAGCAGTACTTC. The chain uses TRBV5-6 and TRBJ2-7, with unresolved D. V was cut by 4 bases and J by 3 bases, with 14 bases left in between. Per the germline V gene, CDR1 is SGHDT and CDR2 is YYEEEE. The CDR3 totals 14 residues.

V and J are TRBV7-2 and TRBJ2-4; D is uncertain. In germline, CDR1 is SGHTA, CDR2 FQGNSA. Trimming stripped 2 bases from V and 6 bases from J, with 5 bases between. The CDR3 length is 12 residues. CDR3 DNA: TGTGCCAGCAGCTTAAGTTTAAACATTCAGTACTTC. Its translation: CASSLSLNIQYF.

With respect to this clone: Distinct nucleotide sequences in the sample also encode this CDR3. The V gene is TRBV5-1, the J gene TRBJ2-7; 8 nucleotides agree with TRBD2. Per the germline V gene, CDR1 is SGHRS and CDR2 is YFSETQ. The length of the CDR3 is 14 residues. Trimming took 0 bases from V and 3 from J; bases not matched to a gene: 2. The CDR3 spells CASSLAGGLYEQYF. For the CDR3, the DNA is TGCGCCAGCAGCTTGGCGGGAGGGCTCTACGAGCAGTACTTC.

This clone was detected only once. The chain is built from TRBV28 and TRBJ1-1, with D tentatively TRBD1 (6 bases). The V gene lost 5 bases and the J gene lost 7 bases, with 17 bases spanning the gap. Germline V gene sequence: CDR1 MDHEN, CDR2 SYDVKM. The CDR3 covers 14 residues. CDR3 in amino acids: CASSTGGLQDEAFF. The CDR3 DNA is TGTGCCAGCAGTACGGGGGGCCTACAGGATGAAGCTTTCTTT.

The chain recombines TRBV7-8 with TRBJ2-6; the D gene could be TRBD1 or TRBD2 (5 bases each). The CDR3 has 17 amino acids. Germline loops: CDR1 SGHVS, CDR2 FQNEAQ. Trimming shortened V by 5 bases and J by 4 bases, and 18 bases separated the two germline ends. In nucleotides, the CDR3 is TGTGCCAGCAGCGAGCGTTCCGGGGCCCTGGGGGCCAACGTCCTGACTTTC. It encodes CASSERSGALGANVLTF.

The rearrangement joins TRBV5-1 to TRBJ2-3; no firm D call. The V end was cut by 2 bases, the J end by 2 bases, with 15 bases between. The CDR3 loop spans 16 amino acids. Germline V gene data show CDR1 as SGHRS and CDR2 as YFSETQ. The CDR3 sequence: CASSFFGPSITDTQYF. As DNA, the CDR3 is TGCGCCAGCAGCTTTTTCGGGCCCTCAATCACAGATACGCAGTATTTT.

V and J are TRBV6-5 and TRBJ1-2; D is possibly TRBD1 (6 bases). The V gene lost 6 bases and the J gene lost 5 bases, with 19 bases spanning the gap. This CDR3 region has 15 residues. Germline V gene lookup returns CDR1 MNHEY and CDR2 SVGAGI. The CDR3: CASRRPSTGKYGYTF. CDR3 DNA sequence: TGTGCCAGCAGACGTCCTTCCACAGGGAAATATGGCTACACCTTC.

The chain carries TRBV1 and TRBJ1-4; the table gives TRBD1 as D, unverified against the DNA. TRBV1 is termed a pseudogene. The CDR3 is 23 residues long. In DNA, the CDR3 is TGCACCAGCAGCCAAGAGGGGACAGGGGATCGTTTAATTGTGGGGTCCTTGGATGAAAAACTGTTTTTT. Translating gives CTSSQEGTGDRLIVGSLDEKLFF.

The chain joins TRBV2 to TRBJ2-3; D is perhaps TRBD1 or TRBD2 (6 bases each). The V gene lost 8 bases and the J gene lost 4 bases, with 16 bases spanning the gap. The V gene's germline CDR1 is SNHLY and CDR2 FYNNEI. This CDR3 region has 14 residues. The CDR3 sequence: CASLTGAFSDTQYF. Here the CDR3 DNA reads TGTGCCAGCCTAACGGGGGCTTTTTCAGATACGCAGTATTTT.

Comments on this clone: Other DNA sequences in the same sample also yield this CDR3. The gene calls are TRBV5-1 and TRBJ2-2, with D hard to call. CDR1 is SGHRS and CDR2 is YFSETQ in the germline V gene. This CDR3 is 14 amino acids long. V was pared by 1 base and J by 1 base, with 5 bases between. The CDR3 DNA reads as TGCGCCAGCAGCTTGAACGGGAACACCGGGGAGCTGTTTTTT. It codes for CASSLNGNTGELFF.

J is TRBJ2-4 and V is TRBV18; a weak D match, TRBD2 (6 bases). Trimming took 5 bases from V and 3 from J, leaving 17 bases between them. CDR1 is KGHSH, CDR2 LQKENI, per germline. The CDR3 totals 16 residues. This CDR3 is CASSGTVRTIKNIQYF. The CDR3 coding sequence is TGTGCCAGCTCAGGGACGGTTCGGACTATCAAAAACATTCAGTACTTC.